These 3 T cell receptor beta chains were all obtained from the same sample, sequenced in a study of low-dose radiotherapy and immunotherapy resistance in tumors. As for time point: before trial treatment. Both TCRalpha and TCRbeta chains were reverse transcribed with V-gene-specific primers. TCRs underwent around 20 PCR cycles of amplification with a constant-region primer and V-primer adapter. TCRdb processed the reads anew with MiXCR; each CDR3 protein has one entry. The data hold 75,000 to 95,000 distinct CDR3 sequences, with 18% observed a single time. The sequencing used PBMCs, collected before treatment. Every receptor here comes from a male donor with prostate cancer.

This chain links TRBV5-1 with TRBJ1-2; the D gene is possibly TRBD1 (6 bases). This CDR3 comprises 16 residues. The germline V gene has CDR1 SGHRS and CDR2 YFSETQ. The V end was cut by 0 bases, the J end by 0 bases, with 12 bases between. CDR3 loop: CASSLDGTNTNYGYTF. The CDR3 bases are TGCGCCAGCAGCTTGGATGGGACAAACACTAACTATGGCTACACCTTC. The whole variable domain, remainder taken from reference TRBV5-1 and TRBJ1-2, is KAGVTQTPRYLIKTRGQQVTLSCSPISGHRSVSWYQQTPGQGLQFLFEYFSETQRNKGNFPGRFSGRQFSNSRSEMNVSTLELGDSALYLCASSLDGTNTNYGYTFGSGTRLTVV.

This clonotype showed up many times. The chain joins TRBV5-1 to TRBJ2-1; 7 nucleotides line up with TRBD2. Germline V gene data show CDR1 as SGHRS and CDR2 as YFSETQ. The V and J ends lost 3 bases and 4 bases, in that order; junction bases with no gene match: 4. The CDR3 sequence is 14 residues long. DNA for the CDR3: TGCGCCAGCAGCTCCCGACTAGCTTACAATGAGCAGTTCTTC. It codes for CASSSRLAYNEQFF.

In the case of this clonotype: It is unclear where the CDR3 begins or ends on the DNA, so no DNA is shown, and the CDR3 is as TCRdb lists it. CDR3 amino acids: CATKVQNTGELFFF. This chain uses TRBV19 with TRBJ2-2. Germline assignment: CDR1 LNHDA and CDR2 SQIVND (reference sequence). A total of 14 residues make up the CDR3, ends included.